The entry below gives a single T cell receptor (beta chain) sequence along with its context. Source study methods: For nucleated cells, counts were estimated from reference gene primer amplification. Repertoires were generated with immunoSEQ multiplex PCR, while TCRdb's copy carries only in-frame clones and drops some. That table supplies the V and J calls and clone size; D and trimming were determined from the DNA. The sample gives 15,000 to 20,000 clones, roughly 91% of which show up once; approximately 34% is in the top ten. Patients of the Seattle cohort, enrolled during active infection, were followed longitudinally. CDR3 size: 11 residues. The V gene lost 4 bases and the J gene lost 8 bases, with 8 bases spanning the gap. Looked up from germline, CDR1 is MNHEY and CDR2 is SVGEGT. The entry originates in a study of blood T cell repertoires in COVID-19. Study context: The origin of the acute and convalescent COVID-19 samples was the United States, Italy and Spain.

Sequenced sample: peripheral blood. J is TRBJ2-5 and V is TRBV6-2 or TRBV6-3, with a possible D match to TRBD2 (6 bases). This clonotype was obtained from a woman older than 75 with COVID-19, enrolled during active disease. CDR3 amino acids: CASSSGLTQYF. The CDR3 DNA follows: TGTGCCAGCAGTTCGGGACTTACCCAGTACTTC.